A single sample is the source of the 13 T cell receptor beta chains below, sequenced in a study of blood T cell repertoires in COVID-19. TCRdb's table, derived via immunoSEQ multiplex PCR, lists solely in-frame clones and lacks some. The sample lists approximately 85,000 clones; about nine tenths were seen once. Sequencing was performed on peripheral blood. The receptors here all came from a man aged 45-65 years with active or convalescent COVID-19.

The chain employs TRBV29-1 and TRBJ2-3; D perhaps matches TRBD1 (5 bases). The CDR3 spans 15 residues. The germline CDR1 and CDR2 sequences are SQVTM and ANQGSEA. V gave up 6 bases and J gave up 4 bases, with 20 bases separating them. CDR3 nucleotide sequence: TGCAGCGTGGCTCGTACGACAGTCGGAGCAGATACGCAGTATTTT. It encodes CSVARTTVGADTQYF.

The chain joins TRBV11-3 to TRBJ2-2; tentatively, D is TRBD2 (5 bases). Germline V gives CDR1 SGHNT, CDR2 YENEEA. V dropped 5 bases and J dropped 4 bases, with 14 bases sitting between them. The CDR3 contains 15 residues. CDR3 coding DNA: TGTGCCAGCAGCCCAGGAGGAAGGCTCACCGGGGAGCTGTTTTTT. Its protein product is CASSPGGRLTGELFF.

This sequence joins TRBV2 and TRBJ2-2; a possible D gene is TRBD1 (6 bases). V was pared by 6 bases and J by 7 bases, with 15 bases between. Germline loops: CDR1 SNHLY, CDR2 FYNNEI. The CDR3 contains 14 residues. The DNA for the CDR3 is TGTGCCAGCAGCTTGCAGGGGCAGGGCGGGGAGCTGTTTTTT. Protein product: CASSLQGQGGELFF.

This chain joins TRBV6-5 and TRBJ2-7, with a tentative D call TRBD2 (5 bases). This CDR3 contains 13 residues. Trimming cost V 2 bases and J 7 bases, with 12 bases left between them. Per the germline V gene, CDR1 is MNHEY and CDR2 is SVGAGI. CDR3 nucleotide sequence: TGTGCCAGCAGTTACAAAAATGGCGGGGAGCAGTACTTC. Protein product: CASSYKNGGEQYF.

This chain links TRBV10-3 with TRBJ2-1; 9 bases are shared with TRBD1. After removal of 6 bases from V and 4 bases from J, the junction contained 1 base not matched to a gene. The CDR3 is 13 amino acids. Per the germline V gene, CDR1 is ENHRY and CDR2 is SYGVKD. The CDR3 loop is CAIRDRGYNEQFF. CDR3 in DNA: TGTGCCATCAGGGACAGGGGATACAATGAGCAGTTCTTC.

This chain uses TRBV30 with TRBJ2-3, with 8 bases fitting TRBD2. The germline CDR1 and CDR2 sequences are GTSNPN and SVGIG (reference sequence). The CDR3 is made up of 17 amino acids. Unmatched junction bases numbered 14, after V lost 0 bases and J lost 6 bases. CDR3 nucleotides: TGTGCCTGGAGTGTGCCGCCCCCCGGGGGGGCAAGGGATACGCAGTATTTT. Amino acid sequence: CAWSVPPPGGARDTQYF.

The chain uses TRBV7-6 and TRBJ2-1; TRBD2 aligns across 11 bases. Trimming took 4 bases from V and 3 from J; bases not matched to a gene: 11. This CDR3 is built from 18 residues. The germline gives CDR1 SGHVS, CDR2 FNYEAQ. The CDR3 is CASSSSPSSGGLYNEQFF. CDR3 bases: TGTGCCAGCAGCTCTTCACCATCTAGCGGGGGGCTCTACAATGAGCAGTTCTTC.

The chain uses TRBV19 and TRBJ1-4; D ambiguous. CDR1 and CDR2 from the germline V gene are LNHDA and SQIVND (reference sequence). The CDR3 extends over 16 amino acids. V lost 3 bases and J 3 bases, leaving 14 bases between the germline ends. The chain's CDR3 is CASSILSGPANEKLFF. In nucleotides, the CDR3 is TGTGCCAGTAGTATTCTTTCAGGCCCCGCTAATGAAAAACTGTTTTTT.

V and J are TRBV28 and TRBJ2-7; a possible D gene is TRBD2 (5 bases). The V gene's germline CDR1 is MDHEN and CDR2 SYDVKM. V gave up 5 bases and J gave up 2 bases, with 7 bases separating them. This CDR3 comprises 12 residues. The CDR3 reads CASSLGTYEQYF. DNA of the CDR3: TGTGCCAGCAGTCTCGGGACCTACGAGCAGTACTTC.

This clone was seen a few times. The genes are TRBV4-2 and TRBJ2-7, with 7 bases lining up with TRBD1. The V segment lost 1 base and the J segment 4 bases; nucleotides outside the gene matches: 10. The germline V gene encodes CDR1 LGHNA and CDR2 YNFKEQ. This CDR3 has 16 residues. CDR3 protein: CASSQAASGQKYEQYF. CDR3 sequence (DNA): TGTGCCAGCAGCCAAGCTGCATCGGGACAGAAATACGAGCAGTACTTC.

The chain has TRBV19 and TRBJ1-3; D might be TRBD1 (5 bases). Germline V gene lookup returns CDR1 LNHDA and CDR2 SQIVND (reference sequence). Trimming removed 4 bases at V and 0 bases at J, with 13 bases between. The CDR3 is 16 residues long. DNA for the CDR3: TGTGCCAGTAGTAATACGGGACTTAACTCTGGAAACACCATATATTTT. Translated, it gives CASSNTGLNSGNTIYF.

The chain joins TRBV6-6 to TRBJ1-5, with 7 bases aligning to TRBD1. The germline CDR1 and CDR2 sequences are MNHNY and SVGAGI (reference sequence). V was clipped by 5 bases and J by 1 base; unmatched bases: 8. This CDR3 has 16 amino acids. In DNA, the CDR3 is TGTGCCAGCAGTCCGGCCGACAGGGAGAGCAATCAGCCCCAGCATTTT. This gives the protein CASSPADRESNQPQHF.

In its sample, this clone was seen once. The chain has TRBV5-4 and TRBJ2-3; 8 nucleotides match TRBD1. Germline CDR1 reads SGHNT; CDR2 reads YYREEE (reference sequence). V was clipped by 0 bases and J by 3 bases; unmatched bases: 9. The CDR3 contains 17 residues. The CDR3 protein is CASSLGVTGVGTDTQYF. The CDR3 region has the DNA TGTGCCAGCAGCTTGGGGGTGACAGGGGTTGGAACAGATACGCAGTATTTT.